Listed here are 6 T cell receptor beta chains from one sample, sequenced in a study of blood T cell repertoires in COVID-19. Sequenced by immunoSEQ multiplex PCR; TCRdb stores in-frame clones only, minus some. Altogether roughly 250,000 clones are present, roughly 88% being singletons, with the ten largest covering about 1.2%. The material sequenced was PBMCs or T cells enriched from blood (not recorded which). Receptors originate from a woman aged 40 to 55 with acute COVID-19.

The count of this clone is one. This chain uses TRBV10-1 with TRBJ1-2, with unresolved D. Germline CDR1 is WNHNN and CDR2 is SYGVQD (reference sequence). V lost 10 bases to trimming and J lost 4 bases, with 16 bases between them. The CDR3 loop spans 13 amino acids. The CDR3 region has the DNA TGCGCCACCTCCGCCGGGAGTGCCTATGGCTACACCTTC. The encoded protein is CATSAGSAYGYTF.

The CDR3 DNA follows: TGTGCCAGTAGTAAGCCAGCGGGGTACAATGAGCAGTTCTTC. Residues: CASSKPAGYNEQFF. The chain uses TRBV19 and TRBJ2-1, with 7 bases fitting TRBD2. The CDR3 length is 14 residues. CDR1 is LNHDA, CDR2 SQIVND, per germline (reference sequence). The trim removed 4 bases at V and 4 bases at J, leaving 4 bases unmatched.

This clone was detected once. The rearrangement links TRBV19 to TRBJ2-1; TRBD2 matches at 7 bases. The CDR3 sequence is 14 residues long. Per the germline V gene, CDR1 is LNHDA and CDR2 is SQIVND (reference sequence). J gave up 3 bases and V 5 bases, and 4 bases lay outside the gene matches. This CDR3 reads CASSSREGYNEQFF. The DNA for the CDR3 is TGTGCCAGTAGTTCGAGGGAGGGCTACAATGAGCAGTTCTTC. The variable domain in full, completed from reference TRBV19 and TRBJ2-1, reads DGGITQSPKYLFRKEGQNVTLSCEQNLNHDAMYWYRQDPGQGLRLIYYSQIVNDFQKGDIAEGYSVSREKKESFPLTVTSAQKNPTAFYLCASSSREGYNEQFFGPGTRLTVL.

The CDR3, as DNA: TGTGCCAGCAGGCTAACAGGGGTCGATGGCTACACCTTC. As protein: CASRLTGVDGYTF. The V call is TRBV6-5, the J call TRBJ1-2; 7 nucleotides agree with TRBD1. Trimming removed 6 bases from V and 6 bases from J; junction bases left unmatched: 7. Germline V CDR1 and CDR2: MNHEY, SVGAGI. The CDR3 runs 13 residues.

This clone appeared a few times. The CDR3 DNA follows: TGTGCCAGCAGCCAAGACGAATATAGCGGGAGGGCCCCACCCGGGGAGCTGTTTTTT. Amino acid sequence: CASSQDEYSGRAPPGELFF. V and J are TRBV14 and TRBJ2-2; TRBD2 matches at 11 bases. Germline assignment: CDR1 SGHDN and CDR2 FVKESK. V shed 0 bases and J 6 bases; nucleotides not matched to a gene: 12. The CDR3 is 19 amino acids.

This clone was observed once. The chain combines TRBV2 with TRBJ2-2, with 7 bases matching TRBD1. V shed 8 bases, J shed 0 bases, and the junction held 6 bases outside the gene matches. In germline, CDR1 is SNHLY, CDR2 FYNNEI. CDR3 length: 15 residues. The CDR3 nucleotides are TGTGCCAGCCGAAAAGGGACAGCGAACACCGGGGAGCTGTTTTTT. Protein sequence: CASRKGTANTGELFF.